The present entry profiles one T cell receptor (beta chain) with its context. The CDR3 is made up of 15 amino acids. Germline CDR1 and CDR2: SNHLY and FYNNEI. J lost 9 bases, V lost 5 bases, and 13 bases had no gene match. This record belongs to a study of blood T cell repertoires in COVID-19. Study-wide context: Sources were T cells, B-cell-depleted T cells, or PBMCs; the material itself was cDNA or gDNA.

Sequencing was performed with immunoSEQ multiplex PCR; in TCRdb, only in-frame clones are kept and a portion is missing. The table includes some 280,000 clones, roughly nine tenths detected once. The sequenced material came from peripheral blood. The chain couples TRBV2 to TRBJ2-1; 7 nucleotides match TRBD2. The clonotype comes from a woman between 40 and 50 years old who had recovered from COVID-19. In DNA form, the CDR3 reads TGTGCCAGCAGTCGGCTTGTGAGAGCGGGGCTTGAGCAGTTCTTC. This codes for CASSRLVRAGLEQFF.